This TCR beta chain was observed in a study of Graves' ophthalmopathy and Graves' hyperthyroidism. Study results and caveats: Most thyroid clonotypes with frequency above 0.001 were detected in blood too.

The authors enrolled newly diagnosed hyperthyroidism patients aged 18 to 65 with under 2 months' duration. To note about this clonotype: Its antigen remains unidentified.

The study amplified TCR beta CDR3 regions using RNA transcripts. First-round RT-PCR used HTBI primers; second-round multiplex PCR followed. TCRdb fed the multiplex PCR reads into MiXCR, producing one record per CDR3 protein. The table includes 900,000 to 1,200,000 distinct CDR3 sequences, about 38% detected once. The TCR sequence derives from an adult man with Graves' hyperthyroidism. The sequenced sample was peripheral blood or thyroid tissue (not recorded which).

CDR3 sequence reads: CASSLPSGGYGYTF. Here the CDR3 DNA reads TGTGCCAGCAGTTTGCCGTCGGGGGGCTATGGCTACACCTTC. The rearrangement links TRBV28 to TRBJ1-2; a weak D match, TRBD1 (5 bases). Per germline, CDR1 MDHEN and CDR2 SYDVKM. The V end lost 3 bases, the J end lost 4 bases, and 12 bases lay between the germline ends. This CDR3 has 14 amino acids.